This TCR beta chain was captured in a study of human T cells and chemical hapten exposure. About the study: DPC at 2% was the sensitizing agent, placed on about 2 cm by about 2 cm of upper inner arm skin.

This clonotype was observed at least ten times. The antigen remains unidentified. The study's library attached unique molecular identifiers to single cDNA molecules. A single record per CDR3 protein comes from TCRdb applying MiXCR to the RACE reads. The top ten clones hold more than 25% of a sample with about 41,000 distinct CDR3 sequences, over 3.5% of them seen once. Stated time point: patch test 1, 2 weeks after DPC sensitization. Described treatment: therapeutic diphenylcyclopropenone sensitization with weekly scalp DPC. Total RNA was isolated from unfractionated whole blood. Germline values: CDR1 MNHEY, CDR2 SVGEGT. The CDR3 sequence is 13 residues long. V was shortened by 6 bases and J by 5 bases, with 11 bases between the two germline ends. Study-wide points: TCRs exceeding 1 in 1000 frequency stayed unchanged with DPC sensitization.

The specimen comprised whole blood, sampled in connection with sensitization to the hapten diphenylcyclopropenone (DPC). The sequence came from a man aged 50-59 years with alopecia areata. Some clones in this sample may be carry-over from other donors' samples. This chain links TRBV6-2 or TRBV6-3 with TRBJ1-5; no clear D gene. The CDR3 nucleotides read TGTGCCAGCAGGCCGCCCACGGATCAGCCCCAGCATTTT. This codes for CASRPPTDQPQHF.